Within the sample, the clone carrying this T cell receptor (beta chain) is medium-sized. The template consisted of bulk tumor genomic DNA, with 600 ng used per sample. Several biopsies were collected from each primary tumor during surgery. They were spaced as far apart as possible within the tumor mass. With untreated, newly diagnosed non-small cell lung cancer, the patients went on to undergo curative surgery. Multiplex PCR with 32 V and 13 J primers amplified TCR beta CDR3. TCRdb recomputed calls from the multiplex PCR reads with MiXCR, one row per CDR3 protein. The table lists 5,000 to 6,500 distinct CDR3 sequences, more than 15% of them singletons, with around 4% in the top ten. These data come from a study of immune heterogeneity within non-small cell lung tumors. Trimming cost V 0 bases and J 0 bases, with 11 bases left between them. This CDR3 spans 15 amino acids. In germline, CDR1 is DFQATT, CDR2 SNEGSKA (reference sequence).

Material for sequencing was lung tumor tissue. The chain employs TRBV20-1 and TRBJ1-2; D ambiguous. This clonotype originated in a man aged 35-49 years with non-small cell lung cancer. The CDR3 DNA is TGCAGTGCTAGAGATGTCGGGCCAACTAACTATGGCTACACCTTC. As protein: CSARDVGPTNYGYTF.